This TCR beta chain is drawn from a study of graft-versus-host responses after intestinal transplantation. Profiled with immunoSEQ multiplex PCR; TCRdb holds only in-frame clones, not every one. Altogether about 50,000 clones are present, around 90% being singletons, with the ten largest covering more than 2%. In the case of this clone: Antigen: not known.

CDR1 SGHAT and CDR2 FQNNGV come from the germline V gene. The germline V and J ends were trimmed by 5 bases and 9 bases, with 17 bases remaining between them. The CDR3 spans 14 residues. This receptor was taken from a human donor who was the organ donor for an intestinal transplant. The chain has TRBV11-2 and TRBJ2-1, with D possibly matching TRBD1 (5 bases). The sample consisted of unstimulated CD4+ T cells sorted from spleen or lymph node cells, taken before transplant. The CDR3 protein is CASSPAPGLGEQFF. The CDR3 DNA sequence: TGTGCCAGCAGCCCCGCCCCAGGGTTGGGTGAGCAGTTCTTC.